This entry features one TCR beta chain sequence. Antigen specificity is unknown. The data were taken from a study of shared clonotypes between healthy human individuals. Study-level findings and limits: In general, naive subsets displayed greater estimated richness than memory subsets did. Relative to their counterparts shared across all four donors, non-shared clonotypes exhibited diminished generation probabilities.

Sequencing was performed with immunoSEQ multiplex PCR; in TCRdb, only in-frame clones are kept and a portion is missing. Here the sample spans 1 million to 1.3 million clones, 75% to 80% being singletons. Sequencing was carried out using memory CD4+ T cells from PBMCs. Sample subset: CD45RA-negative fraction. The receptor was isolated from a man between 18 and 35 years old in good health. Some clones in this sample may be carry-over from other donors' samples.

The CDR3 coding sequence is TGTGCCAGCAGCCGCCAGACAGGGCATCAGCCCCAGCATTTT. Translating gives CASSRQTGHQPQHF. The gene calls are TRBV6-5 and TRBJ1-5; 7 bases are a match to TRBD1. The CDR3 has 14 amino acids. Germline values: CDR1 MNHEY, CDR2 SVGAGI. J gave up 5 bases and V 6 bases, and 7 bases lay outside the gene matches.